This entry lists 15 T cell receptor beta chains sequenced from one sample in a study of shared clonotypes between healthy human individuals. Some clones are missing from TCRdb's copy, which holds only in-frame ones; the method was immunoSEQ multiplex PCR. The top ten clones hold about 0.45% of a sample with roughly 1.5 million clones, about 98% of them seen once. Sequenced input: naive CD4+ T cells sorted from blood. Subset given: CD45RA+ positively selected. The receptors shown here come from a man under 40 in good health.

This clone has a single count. CDR3 sequence (DNA): TGTGCCAGCAGCCTAGGGGGGACCGACTACGAGCAGTACTTC. Its translation: CASSLGGTDYEQYF. The V call is TRBV9, the J call TRBJ2-7; D could derive from TRBD1 or TRBD2 (6 bases each). V was shortened by 4 bases and J by 3 bases, with 14 bases between the two germline ends. In germline, CDR1 is SGDLS, CDR2 YYNGEE. The CDR3 has 14 residues.

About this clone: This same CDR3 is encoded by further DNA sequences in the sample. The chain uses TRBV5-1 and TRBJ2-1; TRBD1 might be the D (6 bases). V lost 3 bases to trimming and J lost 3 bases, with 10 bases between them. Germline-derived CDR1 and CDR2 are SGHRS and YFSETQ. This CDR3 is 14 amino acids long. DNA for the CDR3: TGCGCCAGCAGCTCACAGGGTGGCTACAATGAGCAGTTCTTC. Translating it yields CASSSQGGYNEQFF.

The CDR3 coding sequence is TGCGCCAGCAGCCCCCCTGGGAGGGATGGGACCCAGTACTTC. The encoded protein is CASSPPGRDGTQYF. The chain combines TRBV4-1 with TRBJ2-5; 7 bases are a match to TRBD2. The V segment lost 4 bases and the J segment 7 bases; nucleotides outside the gene matches: 9. CDR3 size: 14 residues. Germline CDR1 and CDR2: MGHRA and YSYEKL.

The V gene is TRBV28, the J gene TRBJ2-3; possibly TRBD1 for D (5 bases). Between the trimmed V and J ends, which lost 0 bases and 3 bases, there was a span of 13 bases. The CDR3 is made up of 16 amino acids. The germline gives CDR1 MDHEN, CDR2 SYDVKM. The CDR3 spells CASSLWQGVYTDTQYF. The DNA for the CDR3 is TGTGCCAGCAGTTTATGGCAGGGTGTTTATACAGATACGCAGTATTTT. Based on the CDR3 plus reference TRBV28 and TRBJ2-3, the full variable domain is DVKVTQSSRYLVKRTGEKVFLECVQDMDHENMFWYRQDPGLGLRLIYFSYDVKMKEKGDIPEGYSVSREKKERFSLILESASTNQTSMYLCASSLWQGVYTDTQYFGPGTRLTVL.

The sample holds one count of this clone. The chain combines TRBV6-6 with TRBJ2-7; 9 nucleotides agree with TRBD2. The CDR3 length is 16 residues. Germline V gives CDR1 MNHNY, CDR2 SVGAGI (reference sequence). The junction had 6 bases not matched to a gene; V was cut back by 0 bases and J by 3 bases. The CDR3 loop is CASSYSRGTSYYEQYF. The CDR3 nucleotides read TGTGCCAGCAGTTACTCCCGGGGGACTAGCTACTACGAGCAGTACTTC.

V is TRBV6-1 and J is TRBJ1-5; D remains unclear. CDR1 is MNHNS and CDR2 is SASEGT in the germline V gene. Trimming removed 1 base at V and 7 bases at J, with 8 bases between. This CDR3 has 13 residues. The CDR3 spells CASSEGSSQPQHF. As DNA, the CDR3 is TGTGCCAGCAGTGAAGGTTCCTCGCAGCCCCAGCATTTT.

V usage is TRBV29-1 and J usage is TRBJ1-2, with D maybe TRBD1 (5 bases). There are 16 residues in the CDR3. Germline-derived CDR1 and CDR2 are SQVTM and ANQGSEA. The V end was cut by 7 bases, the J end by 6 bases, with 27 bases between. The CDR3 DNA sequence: TGCAGCGCCTTGGGCCAGGGAAGGGATCGGGTCGATGGCTACACCTTC. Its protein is CSALGQGRDRVDGYTF.

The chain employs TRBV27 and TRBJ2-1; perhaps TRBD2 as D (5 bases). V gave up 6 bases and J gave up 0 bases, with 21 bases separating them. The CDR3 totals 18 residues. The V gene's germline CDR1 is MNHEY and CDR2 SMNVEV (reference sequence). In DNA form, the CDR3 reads TGTGCCAGCAGACCTCGGGTAGTAGCGAAGAGCTCCTACAATGAGCAGTTCTTC. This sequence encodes CASRPRVVAKSSYNEQFF.

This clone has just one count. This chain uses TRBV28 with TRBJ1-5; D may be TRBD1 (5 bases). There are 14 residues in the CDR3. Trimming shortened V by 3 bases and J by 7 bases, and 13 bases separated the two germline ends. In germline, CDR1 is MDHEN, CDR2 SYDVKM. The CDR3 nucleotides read TGTGCCAGCAGTTTTTCGGGGGGGTTCCAGCCCCAGCATTTT. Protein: CASSFSGGFQPQHF.

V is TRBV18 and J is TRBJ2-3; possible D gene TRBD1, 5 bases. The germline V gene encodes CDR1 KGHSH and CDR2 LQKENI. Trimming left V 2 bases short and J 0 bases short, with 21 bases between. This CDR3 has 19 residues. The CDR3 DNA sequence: TGTGCCAGCTCACCATTGGGCAGGGTCGGTATCACTAGCACAGATACGCAGTATTTT. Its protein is CASSPLGRVGITSTDTQYF.

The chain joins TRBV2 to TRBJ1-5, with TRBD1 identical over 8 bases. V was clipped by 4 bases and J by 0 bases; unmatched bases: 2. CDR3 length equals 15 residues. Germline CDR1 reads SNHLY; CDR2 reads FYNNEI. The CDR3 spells CASSAGQASNQPQHF. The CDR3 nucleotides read TGTGCCAGCAGTGCGGGACAGGCTAGCAATCAGCCCCAGCATTTT.

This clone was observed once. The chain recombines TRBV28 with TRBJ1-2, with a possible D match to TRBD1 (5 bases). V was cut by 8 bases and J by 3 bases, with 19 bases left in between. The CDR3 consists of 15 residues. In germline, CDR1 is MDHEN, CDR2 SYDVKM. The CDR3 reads CASLRVVGDDYGYTF. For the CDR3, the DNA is TGTGCCAGCCTCAGGGTGGTGGGTGACGACTATGGCTACACCTTC.

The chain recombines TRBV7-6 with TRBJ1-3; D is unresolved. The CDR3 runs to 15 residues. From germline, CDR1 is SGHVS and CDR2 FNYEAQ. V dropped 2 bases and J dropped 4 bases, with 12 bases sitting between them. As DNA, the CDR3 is TGTGCCAGCAGCTTATCGTCGGGGTTAGGAAACACCATATATTTT. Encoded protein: CASSLSSGLGNTIYF.

The CDR3 spells CASSLGTSGSAYEQYF. The CDR3 nucleotides read TGTGCCAGCAGTCTCGGGACTAGCGGGAGTGCCTACGAGCAGTACTTC. V usage is TRBV28 and J usage is TRBJ2-7, with 14 bases identical to TRBD2. V lost 5 bases, J lost 2 bases, and 5 bases stayed unmatched. The CDR3 is made up of 16 amino acids. Germline lookup yields CDR1 MDHEN and CDR2 SYDVKM.

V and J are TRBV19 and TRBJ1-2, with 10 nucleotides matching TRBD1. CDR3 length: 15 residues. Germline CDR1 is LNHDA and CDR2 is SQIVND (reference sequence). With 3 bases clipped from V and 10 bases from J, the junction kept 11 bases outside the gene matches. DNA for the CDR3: TGTGCCAGTAGTATTGGCTATTGGGACAGGGGAGCCTACACCTTC. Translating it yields CASSIGYWDRGAYTF.